Listed below are T cell receptor beta chains from one sample, sequenced in a study of tumor-infiltrating lymphocytes in primary liver carcinoma. TCRdb re-derived calls from the multiplex PCR reads in MiXCR, one entry per CDR3 protein. This table holds approximately 330,000 distinct CDR3 sequences, about 65% found once. Input material: peripheral blood. The receptors stem from a man aged 40-49 years with primary liver carcinoma and hepatitis B virus infection. Both conserved end residues are part of each CDR3. The order of the fields is clone size, V gene, J gene, D gene, CDR3 protein, CDR3 DNA. D genes are given only for firm matches. Clone size is given for some rows only: seen once, a few or many times, or a class if the clone is expanded.

>many|TRBV6-2/TRBV6-3|TRBJ2-5|TRBD2
CASSPRLAVGPWETQYF
TGTGCCAGCAGTCCAAGACTAGCGGTCGGACCTTGGGAGACCCAGTACTTC
>many|TRBV11-2|TRBJ1-4|-
CASSSQWSEKLFF
TGTGCCAGCAGCTCCCAGTGGAGTGAAAAACTGTTTTTT
>-|TRBV5-4|TRBJ1-1|-
CASSLTGRNTEASF
TGTGCCAGCAGCTTGACAGGGCGGAACACTGAAGCTTCCTTT
>-|TRBV7-8|TRBJ2-1|-
CASSLAPSRSHGGYNEQFF
TGTGCCAGCAGCTTAGCTCCTAGCAGGAGCCATGGGGGCTACAATGAGCAGTTCTTC
>-|TRBV30|TRBJ1-5|-
CAWSPGYSNQPQHF
TGTGCCTGGAGTCCTGGGTATAGCAATCAGCCCCAGCATTTT
>-|TRBV15|TRBJ2-3|TRBD1
CATRGQGTWDTQYF
TGTGCCACCAGAGGACAGGGGACTTGGGATACGCAGTATTTT
>-|TRBV7-9|TRBJ2-5|TRBD2
CASSSIKGLFQETQYF
TGTGCCAGCAGCTCAATAAAGGGACTATTCCAAGAGACCCAGTACTTC
>many|TRBV28|TRBJ2-7|-
CASSLAGSEQYF
TGTGCCAGCAGTTTAGCGGGGTCCGAGCAGTACTTC
>-|TRBV11-2|TRBJ1-5|-
CASSLTSVQGLLSTDTQHF
TGTGCCAGCAGCCTCACATCAGTACAGGGATTGTTGAGCACAGATACTCAGCATTTT
>few|TRBV28|TRBJ1-4|TRBD1
CASLLGGHNPTNEKLFF
TGTGCCAGCCTCCTAGGGGGCCACAACCCAACTAATGAAAAACTGTTTTTT
>few|TRBV7-8|TRBJ1-2|-
CASSPDRSNGYTF
TGTGCCAGCAGCCCCGACAGATCCAATGGCTACACCTTC
>-|TRBV6-1|TRBJ1-2|-
CASSENIPDRYYGYTF
TGTGCCAGCAGTGAGAACATCCCGGACAGATACTATGGCTACACCTTC
>few|TRBV11-2|TRBJ2-1|TRBD2
CASSLDRGGRFYNEQFF
TGTGCCAGCAGCTTAGATAGGGGCGGGAGGTTCTACAATGAGCAGTTCTTC
>-|TRBV11-2|TRBJ1-1|-
CASSLFGGNTKAFF
TGTGCCAGCAGCTTATTCGGGGGCAACACTAAAGCTTTCTTT
>few|TRBV5-4|TRBJ1-5|-
CASSLKGDTQHF
TGTGCCAGCAGCTTGAAAGGTGATACGCAGCATTTT
>many|TRBV29-1|TRBJ2-7|-
CSVFPGTYEQYF
TGCAGCGTTTTCCCGGGAACCTACGAGCAGTACTTC
>-|TRBV11-2|TRBJ1-3|-
CASSILFPGNAIYF
TGTGCCAGCAGCATTCTTTTTCCCGGAAACGCCATATATTTT
>-|TRBV9|TRBJ2-7|TRBD2
CASSPGLAEYEQYF
TGTGCCAGCAGCCCGGGGCTAGCGGAGTACGAGCAGTACTTC
>once|TRBV29-1|TRBJ2-3|TRBD1
CSASGTVPGTDTQYF
TGCAGCGCATCCGGGACAGTGCCAGGGACAGATACGCAGTATTTT
>few|TRBV6-1|TRBJ2-2|-
CASNGRTDIGELFF
TGTGCCAGCAATGGGAGGACAGACATCGGGGAGCTGTTTTTT
>many|TRBV6-2/TRBV6-3|TRBJ1-5|-
CASSRWGADQPQHF
TGTGCCAGCAGTCGCTGGGGGGCAGATCAGCCCCAGCATTTT
>many|TRBV10-3|TRBJ2-2|TRBD1
CATQQGSGELFF
TGTGCCACTCAACAGGGGAGCGGGGAGCTGTTTTTT
>-|TRBV6-1|TRBJ2-1|-
CANSESGYQDLHNEQFF
TGTGCCAACAGTGAGAGTGGGTATCAGGACTTGCACAATGAGCAGTTCTTC
>many|TRBV11-2|TRBJ1-6|-
CASSSSGLRSSPLHF
TGTGCCAGCAGCTCCTCGGGACTCCGTTCTTCACCCCTCCACTTT
>-|TRBV11-2|TRBJ2-1|TRBD2
CANNPQREGLGKQFF
TGTGCCAACAACCCCCAGCGGGAGGGATTGGGTAAGCAGTTCTTC
>-|TRBV5-4|TRBJ2-7|TRBD1
CASSPGQGDSYEQYF
TGTGCCAGCAGCCCGGGACAGGGGGATTCCTACGAGCAGTACTTC
>few|TRBV6-5|TRBJ2-2|-
CASSYRSRGTGELFF
TGTGCCAGCAGTTACAGGTCGCGCGGCACCGGGGAGCTGTTTTTT
>-|TRBV6-1|TRBJ2-7|TRBD1
CASSERDRNYEQYF
TGTGCCAGCAGTGAGCGGGACAGGAACTACGAGCAGTACTTC
>-|TRBV4-2|TRBJ1-5|-
CASSQGIADNQPQHF
TGTGCCAGCAGCCAAGGGATAGCTGACAATCAGCCCCAGCATTTT
>-|TRBV11-2|TRBJ2-1|-
CANRNRGGNEQFF
TGTGCCAACCGGAACAGGGGAGGCAATGAGCAATTCTTC
>-|TRBV24-1|TRBJ2-5|TRBD1
CATSDFRDRGRLETQYF
TGTGCCACCAGTGATTTTCGGGACAGGGGGCGATTGGAGACCCAGTACTTC
>many|TRBV6-5|TRBJ2-7|-
CASTMDGTSYEQYF
TGTGCCAGCACCATGGACGGAACGTCCTACGAGCAGTACTTC
>-|TRBV5-6|TRBJ2-5|TRBD2
CASSSLAEETQYF
TGTGCCAGCAGCTCACTAGCGGAGGAGACCCAGTACTTC
>-|TRBV5-1|TRBJ2-7|-
CASSLGDHAYEQYF
TGCGCCAGCAGCTTGGGAGACCACGCCTACGAGCAGTACTTC